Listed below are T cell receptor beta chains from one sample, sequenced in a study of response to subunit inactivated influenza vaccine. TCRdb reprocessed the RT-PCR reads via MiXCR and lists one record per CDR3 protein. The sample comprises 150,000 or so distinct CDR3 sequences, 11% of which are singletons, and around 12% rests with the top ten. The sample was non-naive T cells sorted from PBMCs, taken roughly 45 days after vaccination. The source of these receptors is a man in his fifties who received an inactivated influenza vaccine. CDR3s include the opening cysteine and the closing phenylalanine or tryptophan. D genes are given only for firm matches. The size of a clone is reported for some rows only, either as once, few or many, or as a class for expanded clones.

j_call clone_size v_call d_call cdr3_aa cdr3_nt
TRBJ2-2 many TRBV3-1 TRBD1 CASSQQTGFTGELFF TGTGCCAGCAGCCAACAGACAGGGTTCACCGGGGAGCTGTTTTTT
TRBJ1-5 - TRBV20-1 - CSALDPGFGSNQPQHF TGCAGTGCTTTAGACCCAGGCTTTGGGAGCAATCAGCCCCAGCATTTT
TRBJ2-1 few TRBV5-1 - CASSLVLATSSYNEQFF TGCGCCAGCAGCTTGGTGCTAGCGACGAGCTCCTACAATGAGCAGTTCTTC
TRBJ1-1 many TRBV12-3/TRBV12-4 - CASSFHPNTEAFF TGTGCCAGCAGTTTCCACCCGAACACTGAAGCTTTCTTT
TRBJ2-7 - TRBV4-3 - CASSQELPSYEQYF TGCGCCAGCAGCCAAGAACTACCCTCCTACGAGCAGTACTTC
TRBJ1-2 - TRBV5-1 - CASSLGSGVYGYTF TGCGCCAGCAGCTTAGGTTCAGGGGTCTATGGCTACACCTTC
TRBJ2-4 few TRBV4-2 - CASSQEGGAKNIQYF TGTGCCAGCAGCCAAGAGGGCGGTGCCAAAAACATTCAGTACTTC
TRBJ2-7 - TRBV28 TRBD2 CASSSGLELFEQYF TGTGCCAGCAGTTCAGGACTAGAACTTTTCGAGCAGTACTTC
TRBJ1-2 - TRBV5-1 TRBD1 CASSSGQALYGYTF TGCGCCAGCAGCTCAGGACAGGCCCTCTATGGCTACACCTTC
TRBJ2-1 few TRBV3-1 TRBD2 CASSQDISGRRPYNEQFF TGTGCCAGCAGCCAAGATATTAGCGGGAGGAGGCCCTACAATGAGCAGTTCTTC
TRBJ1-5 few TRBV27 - CASSLRWGTGSNQPQHF TGTGCCAGCAGTTTAAGGTGGGGGACGGGTAGCAATCAGCCCCAGCATTTT
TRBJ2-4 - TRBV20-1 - CSARPGEMTKNIQYF TGCAGTGCTAGGCCAGGGGAAATGACCAAAAACATTCAGTACTTC
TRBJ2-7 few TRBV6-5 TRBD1 CASSYSGGGQGTYEQYF TGTGCCAGCAGTTACTCGGGGGGCGGACAGGGGACCTACGAGCAGTACTTC
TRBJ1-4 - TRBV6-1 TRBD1 CASSRERPGQLNEKLFF TGTGCCAGCAGTAGGGAACGTCCGGGACAGCTTAATGAAAAACTGTTTTTT
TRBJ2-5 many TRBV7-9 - CASSHWGPRETQYF TGTGCCAGCAGCCACTGGGGGCCCCGAGAGACCCAGTACTTC
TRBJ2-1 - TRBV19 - CASSPLRAPSHNEQFF TGTGCCAGTAGCCCTTTACGTGCCCCGTCCCACAATGAGCAGTTCTTC
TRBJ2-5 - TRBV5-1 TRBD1 CASSLATGQTETQYF TGCGCCAGCAGCTTGGCCACGGGACAGACAGAGACCCAGTACTTC
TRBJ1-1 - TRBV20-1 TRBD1 CSARQGAANTEAFF TGCAGTGCCCGACAGGGGGCTGCGAACACTGAAGCTTTCTTT
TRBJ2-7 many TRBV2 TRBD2 CASRELAQTYEQYF TGTGCCAGCAGAGAACTAGCGCAGACCTACGAGCAGTACTTC
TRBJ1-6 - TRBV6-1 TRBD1 CASRTGDHSPLHF TGTGCCAGCAGGACAGGGGACCATTCACCCCTCCACTTT
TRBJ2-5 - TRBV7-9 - CASSWDRRETQYF TGTGCCAGCAGCTGGGATAGGAGAGAGACCCAGTACTTC
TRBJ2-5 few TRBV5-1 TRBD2 CASSSAGGWETQYF TGCGCCAGCAGCTCCGCGGGGGGCTGGGAGACCCAGTACTTC
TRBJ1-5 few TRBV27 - CASSFGPTRPQHF TGTGCCAGCAGTTTCGGTCCGACGCGGCCCCAGCATTTT
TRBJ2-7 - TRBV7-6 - CASSLGVLYSYEQYF TGTGCCAGCAGCTTGGGGGTACTATACTCCTACGAGCAGTACTTC
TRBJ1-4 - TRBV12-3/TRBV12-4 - CASSHRDSRKLFF TGTGCCAGCAGTCATAGGGACTCTCGAAAACTGTTTTTT
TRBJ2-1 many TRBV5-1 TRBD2 CASSLSGGAHNEQFF TGCGCCAGCAGCTTGTCGGGAGGCGCTCACAATGAGCAGTTCTTC
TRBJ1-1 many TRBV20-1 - CSAREGALRTEAFF TGCAGTGCTAGAGAGGGGGCCCTCCGGACTGAAGCTTTCTTT
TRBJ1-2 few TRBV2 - CASSAGSPVYGYTF TGTGCCAGCAGTGCGGGGAGCCCGGTCTATGGCTACACCTTC
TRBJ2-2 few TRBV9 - CASSVGPGGGELFF TGTGCCAGCAGCGTAGGACCGGGCGGCGGGGAGCTGTTTTTT
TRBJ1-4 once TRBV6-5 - CASSYSRGQANEKLFF TGTGCCAGCAGTTACTCGAGGGGCCAAGCGAATGAAAAACTGTTTTTT
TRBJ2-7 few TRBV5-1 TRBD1 CASSWRQGTYEQYF TGCGCCAGCAGCTGGAGACAGGGTACCTACGAGCAGTACTTC
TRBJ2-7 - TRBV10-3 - CAISDPTSRASYEQYF TGTGCCATCAGTGACCCTACGTCCAGGGCCTCCTACGAGCAGTACTTC
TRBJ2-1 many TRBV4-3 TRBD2 CASSHHPPSSGGVDEQFF TGCGCCAGCAGCCATCACCCCCCCTCTAGCGGGGGAGTTGATGAGCAGTTCTTC
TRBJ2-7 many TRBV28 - CASSPMDPGKIPYEQYF TGTGCCAGCAGTCCTATGGATCCGGGAAAAATCCCCTACGAGCAGTACTTC
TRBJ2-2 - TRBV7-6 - CASSLDGPGELFF TGTGCCAGCAGCTTGGACGGACCCGGGGAGCTGTTTTTT
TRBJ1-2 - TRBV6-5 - CASSYDYTAPNYGYTF TGTGCCAGCAGTTACGACTACACAGCGCCGAACTATGGCTACACCTTC
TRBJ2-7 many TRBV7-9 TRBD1 CASSSDRGSDEQYF TGTGCCAGCAGCTCGGACAGGGGGAGCGACGAGCAGTACTTC
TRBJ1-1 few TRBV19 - CASSTLGNTEAFF TGTGCCAGTAGTACCCTAGGGAACACTGAAGCTTTCTTT
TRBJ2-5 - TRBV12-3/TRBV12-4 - CASSLRRGPRTQYF TGTGCCAGCAGTTTAAGGCGGGGGCCGAGGACCCAGTACTTC
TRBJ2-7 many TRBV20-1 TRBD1 CSARVGTAYDRSEQYF TGCAGTGCTAGAGTCGGGACAGCCTACGATAGGAGCGAGCAGTACTTC
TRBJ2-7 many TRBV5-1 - CASSIQGMSYEQYF TGCGCCAGCAGCATACAGGGAATGTCCTACGAGCAGTACTTC